This TCR beta chain was documented in a study of T cell responses to AZD1222 COVID-19 vaccine. Study information: Analyses pooled second doses at about 4 or about 12 weeks.

Study findings and constraints: Along spike, vaccine-associated CD4 TCRs were found throughout, with dominance at 160-218 and 743-854.

The CDR3 runs 15 residues. V was cut by 2 bases and J by 0 bases, with 12 bases left in between. Germline loops: CDR1 SQVTM, CDR2 ANQGSEA. Measured with immunoSEQ multiplex PCR; TCRdb has only the in-frame clones, and not every one. The sample lists some 130,000 clones, approximately 84% occurring once. For this clone: Its antigen is still unknown.

This rearrangement joins TRBV29-1 to TRBJ2-3, with D tentatively TRBD2 (6 bases). This TCR was sampled from an adult in good health. The sample consisted of peripheral blood, taken on day 0 of AZD1222 vaccination. The CDR3 spells CSVEQSGYSTDTQYF. CDR3 sequence (DNA): TGCAGCGTTGAACAAAGCGGGTATAGCACAGATACGCAGTATTTT.